This TCR beta chain appears in the sequencing data of a study of Ad26.COV2.S vaccination and SARS-CoV-2 variants. Regarding the study as a whole: Spike-specific TCR breadth was greater after Ad26.COV2.S than placebo.

In germline, CDR1 is ENHRY, CDR2 SYGVKD. Trimming took 4 bases from V and 0 from J, leaving 12 bases between them. The CDR3 loop spans 16 amino acids. Stated treatment: around 19 received Ad26.COV2.S at low or high dose, single or two shots; 5 received placebo; per-sample allocation not given. Day 63 after the first injection of vaccine or placebo was the sampling time. Points on this clone: Its antigen remains unidentified.

Assay used: immunoSEQ multiplex PCR; TCRdb lists only in-frame clones, some missing. The sample records roughly 700,000 clones, more than 70% being singletons. This chain connects TRBV10-3 to TRBJ2-2; D gene ambiguous. Sequencing was performed on peripheral blood, taken in a trial of Ad26.COV2.S vaccine versus placebo. This sequence was found in a person between 18 and 65 years old who received the Ad26.COV2.S COVID-19 vaccine or a placebo. The CDR3 DNA is TGTGCCATCAGTGTAAATGGACCCACGAACACCGGGGAGCTGTTTTTT. This translates into CAISVNGPTNTGELFF.